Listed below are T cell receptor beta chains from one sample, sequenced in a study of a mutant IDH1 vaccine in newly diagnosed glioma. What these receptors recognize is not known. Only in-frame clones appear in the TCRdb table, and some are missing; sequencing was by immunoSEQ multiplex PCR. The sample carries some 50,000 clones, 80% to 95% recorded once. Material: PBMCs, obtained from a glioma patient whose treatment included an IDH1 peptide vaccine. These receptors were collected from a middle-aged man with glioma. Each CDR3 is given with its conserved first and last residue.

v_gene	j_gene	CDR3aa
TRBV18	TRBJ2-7	CASSPTSGRYYEQYF
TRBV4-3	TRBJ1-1	CASSRGQRSSTEAFF
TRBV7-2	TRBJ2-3	CASSFFGRGADTQYF
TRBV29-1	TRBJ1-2	CTVLRDRYGYTF
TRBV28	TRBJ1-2	CASSLTGRAYGYTF
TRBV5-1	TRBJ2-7	CASSASQSEQYF
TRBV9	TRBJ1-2	CASSPMEGGYTF
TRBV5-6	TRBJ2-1	CASSLGSGEQFF
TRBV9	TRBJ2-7	CASSAGGAPYEQYF
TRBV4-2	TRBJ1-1	CASSQMNRGDTEAFF
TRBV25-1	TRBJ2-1	CASKDSGTLAGAFF
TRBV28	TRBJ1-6	CASSLPTGWSSPLHF
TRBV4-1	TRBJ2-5	CASSPSRETQYF
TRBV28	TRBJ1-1	CASSFPNLPNTEAFF
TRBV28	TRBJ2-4	CASSSGTSKNIQYF
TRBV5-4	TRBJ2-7	CASSLLLAEQYF
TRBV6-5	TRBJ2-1	CASSYQQGWLNEQFF
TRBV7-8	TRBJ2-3	CASSLTSGGLDTQYF
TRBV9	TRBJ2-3	CASSVEAGSTDTQYF
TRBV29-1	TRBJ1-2	CSAATGTDYGYTF
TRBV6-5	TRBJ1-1	CASTITVGTEAFF
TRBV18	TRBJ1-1	CASSPLPPTGNTEAFF
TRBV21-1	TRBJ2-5	CASSEEGGETQYF